The 25 T cell receptor beta chains reported below all come from one sample, sequenced in a study of shared clonotypes between healthy human individuals. Clones were sequenced by immunoSEQ multiplex PCR, and TCRdb holds only the in-frame ones, with some missing. The table includes just under 350,000 clones, 70% to 75% detected once. Material: memory CD4+ T cells sorted from blood. As to subset: CD45RA-negative fraction. The receptors originated from a man in his thirties or forties in good health.

This clone was seen just once. The V call is TRBV6-6, the J call TRBJ2-2, with TRBD1 matching over 10 bases. The CDR3 extends over 16 amino acids. CDR1 MNHNY and CDR2 SVGAGI come from the germline V gene (reference sequence). The junction had 7 bases not matched to a gene; V was cut back by 7 bases and J by 2 bases. CDR3 residues: CASIKRQGANTGELFF. CDR3 nucleotides: TGTGCCAGCATCAAACGACAGGGGGCAAACACCGGGGAGCTGTTTTTT.

The count of this clone is one. The chain has TRBV6-5 and TRBJ2-6, with D unresolved. The CDR3 is 16 residues long. Per the germline V gene, CDR1 is MNHEY and CDR2 is SVGAGI. Trimming stripped 4 bases from V and 4 bases from J, with 14 bases between. CDR3 nucleotide sequence: TGTGCCAGCAGTTCGGTTGGGAATATAGGGGCCAACGTCCTGACTTTC. This gives the protein CASSSVGNIGANVLTF.

As for this clone: Other DNA sequences in this sample translate to the same CDR3. The V gene is TRBV18, the J gene TRBJ2-1; unclear D gene. Between the trimmed V and J ends, which lost 3 bases and 0 bases, there was a span of 9 bases. Germline V gives CDR1 KGHSH, CDR2 LQKENI. This CDR3 is 15 amino acids long. The CDR3 nucleotides are TGTGCCAGCTCACCTTACGTAAGCTCCTACAATGAGCAGTTCTTC. This sequence encodes CASSPYVSSYNEQFF.

This clone was seen once. The chain joins TRBV29-1 to TRBJ2-1; 7 nucleotides match TRBD2. The V segment lost 6 bases and the J segment 8 bases; nucleotides outside the gene matches: 7. This CDR3 region has 12 residues. In germline, CDR1 is SQVTM, CDR2 ANQGSEA. The CDR3 region has the DNA TGCAGCGTCGACGCGGGAGTTGATGAGCAGTTCTTC. It encodes CSVDAGVDEQFF.

DNA of the CDR3: TGTGCCAGCAGGCCGGACAGGGGCGTCGTGTCACCCCTCCACTTT. It encodes CASRPDRGVVSPLHF. The chain employs TRBV5-4 and TRBJ1-6; 9 nucleotides line up with TRBD1. The CDR3 spans 15 residues. Looked up from germline, CDR1 is SGHNT and CDR2 is YYREEE (reference sequence). V lost 5 bases, J lost 10 bases, and 10 bases stayed unmatched.

The genes are TRBV14 and TRBJ2-7, with TRBD2 identical over 10 bases. Per the germline V gene, CDR1 is SGHDN and CDR2 is FVKESK. The CDR3 runs 15 residues. The junction had 6 bases not matched to a gene; V was cut back by 0 bases and J by 7 bases. The CDR3: CASSQDLAGAGEQYF. In nucleotides, the CDR3 is TGTGCCAGCAGCCAAGATCTAGCGGGAGCTGGGGAGCAGTACTTC. The variable domain in full, with the rest retrieved from reference TRBV14 and TRBJ2-7, is EAGVTQFPSHSVIEKGQTVTLRCDPISGHDNLYWYRRVMGKEIKFLLHFVKESKQDESGMPNNRFLAERTGGTYSTLKVQPAELEDSGVYFCASSQDLAGAGEQYFGPGTRLTVT.

This clone showed up just once. The chain has TRBV5-6 and TRBJ1-3; TRBD1 aligns across 7 bases. This CDR3 spans 14 amino acids. Per germline, CDR1 SGHDT and CDR2 YYEEEE. The V gene end was trimmed by 6 bases and the J gene end by 1 base; junction bases not matched to a gene: 4. Here the CDR3 reads CASTNRGSGNTIYF. In nucleotides, the CDR3 is TGTGCCAGCACCAACAGGGGTTCTGGAAACACCATATATTTT.

The rearrangement links TRBV18 to TRBJ2-7, with TRBD1 identical over 11 bases. Germline V gene sequence: CDR1 KGHSH, CDR2 LQKENI. V shed 2 bases, J shed 6 bases, and the junction held 6 bases outside the gene matches. There are 15 residues in the CDR3. CDR3 in DNA: TGTGCCAGCTCACCAATTTCCGGGACAGGGGGCGAGCAGTACTTC. This codes for CASSPISGTGGEQYF. The full variable domain, with the rest looked up from reference TRBV18 and TRBJ2-7, is NAGVMQNPRHLVRRRGQEARLRCSPMKGHSHVYWYRQLPEEGLKFMVYLQKENIIDESGMPKERFSAEFPKEGPSILRIQQVVRGDSAAYFCASSPISGTGGEQYFGPGTRLTVT.

The chain carries TRBV4-1 and TRBJ2-7; no clear D gene. This CDR3 is 15 amino acids long. Per germline, CDR1 MGHRA and CDR2 YSYEKL. V was cut by 0 bases and J by 9 bases, with 18 bases left in between. The DNA for the CDR3 is TGCGCCAGCAGCCAAGATCTGGTGAACCTACGAGGGCAGTACTTC. Its translation is CASSQDLVNLRGQYF.

The J gene is TRBJ1-3, the V gene TRBV28; 9 nucleotides match TRBD1. The CDR3 length is 16 residues. Germline loops: CDR1 MDHEN, CDR2 SYDVKM. The junction had 5 bases not matched to a gene; V was cut back by 5 bases and J by 0 bases. The CDR3 DNA follows: TGTGCCAGCAGTAGACAGGGGGTAGTCTCTGGAAACACCATATATTTT. Its protein is CASSRQGVVSGNTIYF.

This chain links TRBV4-1 with TRBJ1-4; D not resolved. CDR1 is MGHRA and CDR2 is YSYEKL in the germline V gene. The CDR3 has 14 amino acids. Between the trimmed V and J ends, which lost 3 bases and 11 bases, there was a span of 16 bases. The CDR3 nucleotides are TGCGCCAGCAGCCAGAGCTGGCCTTGGGAGAAACTGTTTTTT. The encoded protein is CASSQSWPWEKLFF.

This clone was detected only a few times. This rearrangement joins TRBV18 to TRBJ2-7; 10 bases map to TRBD1. This CDR3 comprises 15 residues. With 5 bases clipped from V and 7 bases from J, the junction kept 11 bases outside the gene matches. The germline gives CDR1 KGHSH, CDR2 LQKENI. CDR3 nucleotide sequence: TGTGCCAGCTCATCCGGACAGGGGGGAACGGGGGAGCAGTACTTC. This encodes CASSSGQGGTGEQYF. Filled out from reference TRBV18 and TRBJ2-7, the complete variable domain reads NAGVMQNPRHLVRRRGQEARLRCSPMKGHSHVYWYRQLPEEGLKFMVYLQKENIIDESGMPKERFSAEFPKEGPSILRIQQVVRGDSAAYFCASSSGQGGTGEQYFGPGTRLTVT.

This chain uses TRBV28 with TRBJ2-7; D unresolved. Germline loops: CDR1 MDHEN, CDR2 SYDVKM. The CDR3 covers 16 residues. The V end was cut by 7 bases, the J end by 4 bases, with 23 bases between. The CDR3 protein is CASMMAGTTAMYEQYF. The CDR3 region has the DNA TGTGCCAGCATGATGGCAGGTACGACGGCTATGTACGAGCAGTACTTC.

This clone was seen just once. The chain links TRBV7-9 to TRBJ1-1; D is uncertain. This CDR3 is built from 13 residues. Per germline, CDR1 SEHNR and CDR2 FQNEAQ (reference sequence). V shed 3 bases and J shed 5 bases, with 10 bases lying between them. The CDR3 sequence is CASSFESATEAFF. The CDR3 DNA follows: TGTGCCAGCAGCTTCGAGTCTGCGACTGAAGCTTTCTTT.

This rearrangement joins TRBV7-2 to TRBJ2-7; D perhaps matches TRBD2 (5 bases). Germline loops: CDR1 SGHTA, CDR2 FQGNSA. V was shortened by 6 bases and J by 7 bases, with 22 bases between the two germline ends. The CDR3 length is 15 residues. The CDR3 region is CASSHPEWSRREQYF. Here the CDR3 DNA reads TGTGCCAGCAGTCACCCCGAGTGGAGTCGGAGGGAGCAGTACTTC.

The V and J genes are TRBV9 and TRBJ2-4; 10 bases align to TRBD2. The CDR3 runs 16 residues. Germline CDR1 is SGDLS and CDR2 is YYNGEE. The V segment lost 0 bases and the J segment 8 bases; nucleotides outside the gene matches: 8. This CDR3 reads CASSVGPSGSGYIQYF. In DNA, the CDR3 is TGTGCCAGCAGCGTAGGTCCTAGCGGGAGTGGTTACATTCAGTACTTC. Full variable domain (rest looked up from reference TRBV9 and TRBJ2-4): DSGVTQTPKHLITATGQRVTLRCSPRSGDLSVYWYQQSLDQGLQFLIQYYNGEERAKGNILERFSAQQFPDLHSELNLSSLELGDSALYFCASSVGPSGSGYIQYFGAGTRLSVL.

The chain links TRBV2 to TRBJ2-1, with a weak D call TRBD2 (6 bases). This CDR3 has 13 amino acids. V lost 5 bases, J lost 7 bases, and 12 bases lay in between. Per germline, CDR1 SNHLY and CDR2 FYNNEI. The CDR3 DNA reads TGTGCCAGCAGTCCGACTAGGGGAAATGAGCAGTTCTTC. This encodes CASSPTRGNEQFF.

The chain couples TRBV29-1 to TRBJ1-2; 10 positions match TRBD1. Germline CDR1 is SQVTM and CDR2 is ANQGSEA. This CDR3 is built from 14 residues. Trimming took 1 base from V and 3 from J; bases not matched to a gene: 2. This chain's CDR3 is CSVEATGGDYGYTF. CDR3 in DNA: TGCAGCGTTGAAGCGACAGGGGGCGACTATGGCTACACCTTC.

The gene calls are TRBV11-2 and TRBJ2-3; D remains unclear. CDR3 length: 14 amino acids. Germline CDR1 is SGHAT and CDR2 is FQNNGV. The V end lost 3 bases, the J end lost 1 base, and 8 bases lay between the germline ends. Written as DNA, the CDR3 is TGTGCCAGCAGCTTCAGCAGCCGCACAGATACGCAGTATTTT. As protein: CASSFSSRTDTQYF. Filled out from reference TRBV11-2 and TRBJ2-3, the complete variable domain reads EAGVAQSPRYKIIEKRQSVAFWCNPISGHATLYWYQQILGQGPKLLIQFQNNGVVDDSQLPKDRFSAERLKGVDSTLKIQPAKLEDSAVYLCASSFSSRTDTQYFGPGTRLTVL.

The chain uses TRBV15 and TRBJ2-3, with unresolved D. There are 15 residues in the CDR3. V lost 5 bases, J lost 1 base, and 13 bases lay in between. Looked up from germline, CDR1 is LNHNV and CDR2 is YYDKDF (reference sequence). CDR3 sequence reads: CATSVGLGGTDTQYF. As DNA, the CDR3 is TGTGCCACCAGCGTCGGATTAGGCGGCACAGATACGCAGTATTTT.

The rearrangement links TRBV28 to TRBJ2-5; D ambiguous. Deletions cut 5 bases from V and 3 bases from J, with 10 bases between. In germline, CDR1 is MDHEN, CDR2 SYDVKM. The CDR3 is 13 residues long. CDR3 sequence: CASSRFRKETQYF. CDR3 bases: TGTGCCAGCAGTAGGTTTAGAAAAGAGACCCAGTACTTC. Looking up the rest from reference TRBV28 and TRBJ2-5 gives the full variable domain: DVKVTQSSRYLVKRTGEKVFLECVQDMDHENMFWYRQDPGLGLRLIYFSYDVKMKEKGDIPEGYSVSREKKERFSLILESASTNQTSMYLCASSRFRKETQYFGPGTRLLVL.

J is TRBJ2-5 and V is TRBV7-8; maybe TRBD1 (6 bases). Trimming removed 2 bases from V and 7 bases from J, with 11 bases in between. The CDR3 extends over 13 amino acids. CDR1 SGHVS and CDR2 FQNEAQ come from the germline V gene. The CDR3 reads CASSLQAQGTQYF. The CDR3 bases are TGTGCCAGCAGCTTACAGGCACAGGGGACCCAGTACTTC.

Comment on this clone: The sample has other DNA sequences that encode this CDR3 too. The J gene is TRBJ1-1, the V gene TRBV27, with D perhaps TRBD1 (6 bases). CDR3 length: 13 residues. V lost 4 bases and J 5 bases, leaving 11 bases between the germline ends. Germline CDR1 reads MNHEY; CDR2 reads SMNVEV (reference sequence). CDR3 region: CASSSQGKTEAFF. DNA for the CDR3: TGTGCCAGCAGTTCCCAGGGGAAGACTGAAGCTTTCTTT.

V usage is TRBV7-8 and J usage is TRBJ2-2; D ambiguous. The germline gives CDR1 SGHVS, CDR2 FQNEAQ. The germline V and J ends were trimmed by 6 bases and 8 bases, with 10 bases remaining between them. This CDR3 has 12 amino acids. The CDR3 loop reads CASSPDRGELFF. The CDR3 DNA reads TGTGCCAGCAGTCCGGATCGGGGGGAGCTGTTTTTT.

The rearrangement uses TRBV27 and TRBJ2-1, with 9 nucleotides matching TRBD1. Unmatched junction bases numbered 9, after V lost 2 bases and J lost 7 bases. Germline V gives CDR1 MNHEY, CDR2 SMNVEV (reference sequence). There are 16 residues in the CDR3. The CDR3 DNA sequence: TGTGCCAGCAGTTTAAAGGGGACAGGGACAAGAAATGAGCAGTTCTTC. It is translated as CASSLKGTGTRNEQFF.